The 21 T cell receptor beta chains listed next were all sequenced from one sample in a study of breast tumors, draining lymph nodes, adjacent tissues. Breast cancer patients provided tissue from their axillary draining lymph nodes. From the multiplex PCR reads, TCRdb called clonotypes with MiXCR, one entry per CDR3 protein. The sample includes around 150,000 distinct CDR3 sequences, under 25% of them seen just once. What was sequenced was axillary lymph node tissue. Receptor source: a female donor with breast cancer. Some clones in this sample may be carry-over from other donors' samples.

This clonotype was counted between two and nine times. The chain links TRBV19 to TRBJ2-7; D remains unclear. The V and J ends lost 3 bases and 2 bases respectively, with 11 bases between them. CDR3 length: 14 residues. The germline gives CDR1 LNHDA, CDR2 SQIVND (reference sequence). CDR3 nucleotides: TGTGCCAGTAGTATCCTGGACGGGCCCTACGAGCAGTACTTC. This gives the protein CASSILDGPYEQYF.

CDR3 bases: TGTGCCAGTAGTTACCGACTAGCGGCAGGGGTAAGTGAGCAGTTCTTC. Translated: CASSYRLAAGVSEQFF. The rearrangement joins TRBV19 to TRBJ2-1; 9 bases line up with TRBD2. With 5 bases clipped from V and 9 bases from J, the junction kept 14 bases outside the gene matches. The CDR3 extends over 16 amino acids. The germline CDR1 and CDR2 sequences are LNHDA and SQIVND (reference sequence).

This clonotype was seen many times. The rearrangement uses TRBV10-2 and TRBJ1-2; D gene unclear. With 8 bases removed from V and 5 bases from J, the gap between germline ends came to 15 bases. From germline, CDR1 is WSHSY and CDR2 SAAADI. This CDR3 spans 13 amino acids. CDR3 nucleotides: TGCGCCAGCGGCAGCATTGAGTCATATGGCTACACCTTC. Translating it yields CASGSIESYGYTF.

The CDR3 reads CATSPRARTNEKLFF. The CDR3 DNA is TGTGCCACCTCTCCGAGGGCGAGGACTAATGAAAAACTGTTTTTT. This rearrangement joins TRBV19 to TRBJ1-4, with D unclear. The CDR3 runs 15 residues. Germline V gene lookup returns CDR1 LNHDA and CDR2 SQIVND (reference sequence). The V gene lost 10 bases and the J gene lost 2 bases, with 17 bases spanning the gap.

A single count supports this clonotype. A much larger clone differs from this one at a single base, so this may be a read error. The conserved phenylalanine or tryptophan is not found at the CDR3 terminus, so this likely reflects a read error. The V gene is TRBV19, the J gene TRBJ2-7, with 9 bases aligning to TRBD1. The germline CDR1 and CDR2 sequences are LNHDA and SQIVND (reference sequence). This CDR3 comprises 12 residues. The V gene end was trimmed by 6 bases and the J gene end by 4 bases; junction bases not matched to a gene: 1. CDR3 nucleotides: TGTGCCAGTAGGGACAGGGGTTACGAGCAGTACCTC. It encodes CASRDRGYEQYL.

This clonotype was detected only a few times. Possible read error: a much larger clone is one base away. The chain combines TRBV20-1 with TRBJ2-5; D may be TRBD2 (6 bases). V was shortened by 3 bases and J by 4 bases, with 12 bases between the two germline ends. Germline lookup yields CDR1 DFQATT and CDR2 SNEGSKA (reference sequence). The CDR3 runs 13 residues. CDR3 nucleotide sequence: TGCAGTGCTAGGTACGGGAGTAGAGAGACCCAGTACTTC. It is translated as CSARYGSRETQYF.

This clonotype has only one observation. Just one base apart from a much larger clone, this may be a read error. The conserved phenylalanine or tryptophan normally closing the CDR3 is absent here, so this likely arose from a read error. The chain employs TRBV6-5 and TRBJ2-6; no definite D call. The V gene lost 0 bases and the J gene lost 1 base, with 7 bases spanning the gap. This CDR3 is 16 amino acids long. Germline V CDR1 and CDR2: MNHEY, SVGAGI. As DNA, the CDR3 is TGTGCCAGCAGTTACTCCCCAAGATCTGGGGCCAACGTCCTGACTTCC. It translates to CASSYSPRSGANVLTS.

This clonotype has a count of ten or more. The V call is TRBV24-1, the J call TRBJ2-3, with D possibly called TRBD1 or TRBD2 (5 bases each). The CDR3 has 17 amino acids. The V end lost 5 bases, the J end lost 3 bases, and 20 bases lay between the germline ends. CDR1 and CDR2 (germline): KGHDR, SFDVKD. The CDR3 region has the DNA TGTGCCACCAGTGGCTCCGATGGGGGAGTTAGGACAGATACGCAGTATTTT. Translating gives CATSGSDGGVRTDTQYF.

The chain couples TRBV4-1 to TRBJ2-2; maybe TRBD2 (7 bases). In germline, CDR1 is MGHRA, CDR2 YSYEKL. The CDR3 has 14 amino acids. Trimming removed 3 bases at V and 8 bases at J, with 13 bases between. The CDR3 DNA reads as TGCGCCAGCAGCCATGGGGGAGGGGGGGGGGAGCTGTTTTTT. Translated: CASSHGGGGGELFF.

With respect to this clonotype: Being one base from a much bigger clone, this may be a read error. The chain joins TRBV20-1 to TRBJ2-1, with D maybe TRBD2 (6 bases). Germline CDR1 DFQATT, CDR2 SNEGSKA (reference sequence). There are 12 residues in the CDR3. The ends were cut back, 4 bases at V and 7 bases at J, with 11 bases in the middle. CDR3 loop: CSATGLANEQFF. The CDR3 DNA sequence: TGCAGTGCTACGGGACTCGCAAATGAGCAGTTCTTC.

This clonotype has just a few counts. This sequence may be a read error, since a much larger clone differs from it by one base. The chain employs TRBV12-3 or TRBV12-4 and TRBJ2-7; TRBD2 is a possible D gene (6 bases). The CDR3 extends over 13 amino acids. V lost 5 bases, J lost 5 bases, and 13 bases lay in between. The CDR3: CASSGVQRDEQYF. CDR3 in DNA: TGTGCCAGCAGTGGGGTCCAGCGGGACGAGCAGTACTTC.

The sample holds many counts of this clonotype. The chain joins TRBV2 to TRBJ2-7; D remains ambiguous. CDR3 length: 14 amino acids. The germline gives CDR1 SNHLY, CDR2 FYNNEI. Trimming removed 6 bases from V and 7 bases from J, with 19 bases in between. The CDR3 here is CASREWQAEVEQYF. Here the CDR3 DNA reads TGTGCCAGCAGAGAGTGGCAGGCCGAAGTGGAGCAGTACTTC.

This clonotype occurred many times. The chain couples TRBV14 to TRBJ1-6, with 8 bases lining up with TRBD1. The CDR3 spans 16 residues. V lost 4 bases, J lost 8 bases, and 10 bases stayed unmatched. Germline V gene data show CDR1 as SGHDN and CDR2 as FVKESK. CDR3 sequence: CASSRDSQDRDSPLHF. For the CDR3, the DNA is TGTGCCAGCAGCCGGGACTCGCAGGACAGGGATTCACCCCTCCACTTT.

This clonotype was detected many times. The rearrangement uses TRBV2 and TRBJ2-7; 10 nucleotides match TRBD2. The CDR3 totals 14 residues. CDR1 is SNHLY, CDR2 FYNNEI, per germline. V was clipped by 6 bases and J by 4 bases; unmatched bases: 6. CDR3: CASRGAGGSYEQYF. The CDR3 DNA is TGTGCCAGCAGAGGAGCGGGAGGGTCATACGAGCAGTACTTC. Using reference TRBV2 and TRBJ2-7 for the parts outside the CDR3, the full variable domain is EPEVTQTPSHQVTQMGQEVILRCVPISNHLYFYWYRQILGQKVEFLVSFYNNEISEKSEIFDDQFSVERPDGSNFTLKIRSTKLEDSAMYFCASRGAGGSYEQYFGPGTRLTVT.

Notes on this clonotype: A much more abundant neighbour one base away suggests this may be a read error. This chain uses TRBV5-5 with TRBJ2-5; no definite D call. Germline CDR1 reads SGHKS; CDR2 reads YYEKEE (reference sequence). This CDR3 spans 13 amino acids. V lost 4 bases and J 2 bases, leaving 9 bases between the germline ends. This chain's CDR3 is CASSRIGQETQYF. The CDR3 DNA is TGTGCCAGCAGCCGCATAGGGCAAGAGACCCAGTACTTC.

This clonotype was recorded at least ten times. V and J are TRBV5-6 and TRBJ2-5; 10 bases are a match to TRBD1. The junction had 4 bases not matched to a gene; V was cut back by 5 bases and J by 3 bases. The CDR3 spans 14 residues. The germline CDR1 and CDR2 sequences are SGHDT and YYEEEE. CDR3 DNA: TGTGCCAGCAGACTGACAGGGGGCGAAGAGACCCAGTACTTC. The encoded protein is CASRLTGGEETQYF. Drawing the rest from reference TRBV5-6 and TRBJ2-5, the complete variable domain is DAGVTQSPTHLIKTRGQQVTLRCSPKSGHDTVSWYQQALGQGPQFIFQYYEEEERQRGNFPDRFSGHQFPNYSSELNVNALLLGDSALYLCASRLTGGEETQYFGPGTRLLVL.

As concerns this clonotype: A much larger clone lies a single base off, so this may be a read error. The genes are TRBV20-1 and TRBJ2-2; 10 bases match TRBD2. V lost 5 bases and J lost 9; bases outside the gene matches: 9. Germline V gene sequence: CDR1 DFQATT, CDR2 SNEGSKA (reference sequence). This CDR3 has 14 residues. For the CDR3, the DNA is TGCAGTGCTCAGCGGGAGGGCCGTGCCAGGGAGCTGTTTTTT. It translates to CSAQREGRARELFF.

This clonotype was found many times. The chain joins TRBV20-1 to TRBJ2-7, with D maybe TRBD1 (6 bases). Germline values: CDR1 DFQATT, CDR2 SNEGSKA (reference sequence). CDR3 size: 13 residues. V was trimmed by 5 bases and J by 4 bases, leaving 15 bases between them. The CDR3 DNA reads TGCAGTGCTGGCGCCGGACAGATATACGAGCAGTACTTC. Its translation: CSAGAGQIYEQYF.

This clonotype was found many times. The chain recombines TRBV12-3 or TRBV12-4 with TRBJ2-7; TRBD2 agrees at 7 bases. This CDR3 has 12 residues. The V gene end was trimmed by 4 bases and the J gene end by 7 bases; junction bases not matched to a gene: 4. The CDR3 nucleotides read TGTGCCAGCAGTTGGTCAGCGGGAGAGCAGTACTTC. Translating it yields CASSWSAGEQYF.

This clonotype was detected ten times or more. This sequence joins TRBV6-1 and TRBJ1-4, with D perhaps TRBD1 (6 bases). Trimming took off 4 bases at V and 2 bases at J, with 14 bases between the two ends. Germline assignment: CDR1 MNHNS and CDR2 SASEGT. The CDR3 is 16 amino acids. The CDR3 DNA sequence: TGTGCCAGCAGTGCGGCGCAGGGGAGGACTAATGAAAAACTGTTTTTT. It yields the protein CASSAAQGRTNEKLFF.

The table lists this clonotype with many counts. The chain combines TRBV6-2 or TRBV6-3 with TRBJ2-1; tentative D call: TRBD2 (5 bases). Germline CDR1 MNHEY, CDR2 SVGEGT. V was shortened by 0 bases and J by 1 base, with 10 bases between the two germline ends. The CDR3 is made up of 16 amino acids. The CDR3 coding sequence is TGTGCCAGCAGTTACTCGAGCCTAGCATCCTACAATGAGCAGTTCTTC. It yields the protein CASSYSSLASYNEQFF.